This TCR beta chain emerged from a study of cytomegalovirus exposure and HLA in healthy donors. General study findings and limits: Specificity for CMV antigens was confirmed in vitro for a few of the CMV-associated chains.

Using immunoSEQ multiplex PCR, the repertoire was profiled, and TCRdb retains in-frame clones only, with some absent. This table has more than 90,000 clones, about 91% appearing once. Turning to this clone: Its antigen is as yet unknown.

The germline CDR1 and CDR2 sequences are WSHSY and SAAADI. This CDR3 contains 14 residues. V was clipped by 7 bases and J by 4 bases; unmatched bases: 9. This TCR was sampled from a man younger than 35 in good health and CMV-seronegative. Sequencing used PBMCs. The J gene is TRBJ1-1, the V gene TRBV10-2; 7 bases are a match to TRBD1. The DNA for the CDR3 is TGCGCCAGCAACTTGGGACAGAGGAGCACTGAAGCTTTCTTT. Its translation is CASNLGQRSTEAFF.